Presented here are 18 T cell receptor beta chains from one specimen sequenced in a study of vaccination effects on CD4 cells after COVID-19. The repertoire was sequenced with immunoSEQ multiplex PCR; TCRdb's copy has only in-frame clones and lacks some. This table has about 54,000 clones, 75% to 90% appearing once. These receptors' antigens are unknown. The ViraFEST assay expanded antigen-specific CD4+ T cells with viral peptide pools before sequencing. Subsequent to 10 days of culture, CD4+ T cells were isolated. The sample in question was CD4+ T cells from PBMCs cultured with HCoV-229E spike peptides, obtained before COVID-19 vaccination. The receptors derive from a human donor who received a COVID-19 vaccine.

The genes are TRBV25-1 and TRBJ1-3; tentatively, D is TRBD1 (5 bases). Trimming stripped 4 bases from V and 0 bases from J, with 10 bases between. This CDR3 has 15 amino acids. Germline values: CDR1 MGHDK, CDR2 SYGVNS. CDR3 residues: CASSVSGYSGNTIYF. The CDR3 coding sequence is TGTGCCAGCAGTGTGTCAGGGTACTCTGGAAACACCATATATTTT. Based on the CDR3 plus reference TRBV25-1 and TRBJ1-3, the full variable domain is EADIYQTPRYLVIGTGKKITLECSQTMGHDKMYWYQQDPGMELHLIHYSYGVNSTEKGDLSSESTVSRIRTEHFPLTLESARPSHTSQYLCASSVSGYSGNTIYFGEGSWLTVV.

This chain joins TRBV11-2 and TRBJ2-7, with 7 bases aligning to TRBD2. After removal of 6 bases from V and 4 bases from J, the junction contained 12 bases not matched to a gene. The V gene's germline CDR1 is SGHAT and CDR2 FQNNGV. The CDR3 length is 15 residues. CDR3 residues: CASRDRRRGSYEQYV. The CDR3 bases are TGTGCCAGCAGGGATAGACGGCGGGGGAGTTACGAGCAGTACGTC.

This rearrangement joins TRBV15 to TRBJ2-7; 7 bases map to TRBD1. Germline V gene sequence: CDR1 LNHNV, CDR2 YYDKDF (reference sequence). This CDR3 has 14 residues. V shed 3 bases and J 4 bases; nucleotides not matched to a gene: 6. Here the CDR3 DNA reads TGTGCCACCAGCAGGGAGACAGGGTTTTACGAGCAGTACGTC. Its translation: CATSRETGFYEQYV.

V usage is TRBV19 and J usage is TRBJ1-2; D perhaps matches TRBD1 (6 bases). The CDR3 has 15 residues. Germline CDR1 reads LNHDA; CDR2 reads SQIVND (reference sequence). The germline V and J ends were trimmed by 4 bases and 3 bases, with 15 bases remaining between them. CDR3 residues: CASSTQGNLDYGYTF. The CDR3 nucleotides are TGTGCCAGTAGTACACAGGGAAATTTAGACTATGGCTACACCTTC.

This rearrangement joins TRBV7-8 to TRBJ1-4; D possibly corresponds to TRBD1 (6 bases). Trimming stripped 2 bases from V and 3 bases from J, with 16 bases between. CDR3 length equals 17 residues. Germline lookup yields CDR1 SGHVS and CDR2 FQNEAQ. DNA for the CDR3: TGTGCCAGCAGCTTATCGGGGGGGGGCAGGTCTAATGAAAAACTGTTTTTT. This gives the protein CASSLSGGGRSNEKLFF.

The V call is TRBV7-3, the J call TRBJ1-1; 8 positions match TRBD1. Germline-derived CDR1 and CDR2 are SGHTA and FQGTGA. This CDR3 is 14 amino acids long. Losses at the gene ends were 3 bases for V and 2 bases for J; bases not matched to a gene: 2. The CDR3 DNA reads TGTGCCAGCAGCTTCGGACAGGGCAACACTGAAGCTTTCTTT. Translating it yields CASSFGQGNTEAFF.

The chain uses TRBV4-1 and TRBJ1-2; tentative D call: TRBD1 (5 bases). The CDR3 sequence is 16 residues long. Germline V CDR1 and CDR2: MGHRA, YSYEKL. Trimming took off 1 base at V and 2 bases at J, with 14 bases between the two ends. The chain's CDR3 is CASSQVQVLRNYGYTF. The CDR3 coding sequence is TGCGCCAGCAGCCAAGTACAGGTTCTCAGGAACTATGGCTACACCTTC.

The V gene is TRBV29-1, the J gene TRBJ2-2; 7 bases fit TRBD1. J was trimmed by 7 bases and V by 4 bases; bases with no gene match: 9. CDR1 SQVTM and CDR2 ANQGSEA come from the germline V gene. CDR3 length equals 14 residues. The CDR3: CSVVGQGVVGELFF. In nucleotides, the CDR3 is TGCAGCGTTGTTGGTCAGGGGGTAGTCGGGGAGCTGTTTTTT.

DNA for the CDR3: TGTGCCAGCAGCGCAACAGGGAACTATGGCTACACCTTC. Its translation: CASSATGNYGYTF. This sequence joins TRBV9 and TRBJ1-2, with D possibly being TRBD1 (6 bases). The CDR3 consists of 13 residues. Trimming took off 3 bases at V and 2 bases at J, with 8 bases between the two ends. The V gene's germline CDR1 is SGDLS and CDR2 YYNGEE.

The rearrangement links TRBV6-5 to TRBJ2-3; D is uncertain. Germline CDR1 reads MNHEY; CDR2 reads SVGAGI. The V end was cut by 4 bases, the J end by 2 bases, with 13 bases between. The CDR3 consists of 15 residues. The CDR3 loop reads CASSSGRIITDTQYF. For the CDR3, the DNA is TGTGCCAGCAGTTCCGGACGGATTATCACAGATACGCAGTATTTT.

V is TRBV2 and J is TRBJ2-3; D remains ambiguous. Germline lookup yields CDR1 SNHLY and CDR2 FYNNEI. CDR3 size: 12 residues. Trimming stripped 8 bases from V and 3 bases from J, with 9 bases between. The chain's CDR3 is CASVLETDTQYF. CDR3 DNA sequence: TGTGCCAGCGTGTTGGAAACAGATACGCAGTATTTT.

The chain has TRBV5-4 and TRBJ2-2; 11 nucleotides agree with TRBD2. The germline V gene encodes CDR1 SGHNT and CDR2 YYREEE (reference sequence). V shed 0 bases and J 5 bases; nucleotides not matched to a gene: 0. This CDR3 region has 15 residues. Here the CDR3 reads CASSLGLAGTGELFF. In nucleotides, the CDR3 is TGTGCCAGCAGCTTGGGACTAGCGGGGACCGGGGAGCTGTTTTTT.

The chain uses TRBV29-1 and TRBJ2-3, with no clear D. The CDR3 spans 12 residues. The V end was cut by 3 bases, the J end by 2 bases, with 6 bases between. Germline lookup yields CDR1 SQVTM and CDR2 ANQGSEA. This CDR3 is CSVEANTDTQYF. Written as DNA, the CDR3 is TGCAGCGTTGAGGCTAACACAGATACGCAGTATTTT.

The V gene is TRBV6-4, the J gene TRBJ1-1; D possibly corresponds to TRBD1 (5 bases). CDR1 is MRHNA and CDR2 is SNTAGT in the germline V gene. V was trimmed by 6 bases and J by 4 bases, leaving 15 bases between them. The CDR3 extends over 14 amino acids. CDR3 protein: CASRRGGEGTEAFF. Written as DNA, the CDR3 is TGTGCCAGCAGACGTGGGGGGGAGGGCACTGAAGCTTTCTTT.

The J gene is TRBJ2-6, the V gene TRBV5-5; D possibly corresponds to TRBD1 (5 bases). Germline CDR1 is SGHKS and CDR2 is YYEKEE (reference sequence). The CDR3 runs 14 residues. V was cut by 5 bases and J by 0 bases, with 6 bases left in between. The CDR3 reads CASRDTSGANVLTF. In DNA form, the CDR3 reads TGTGCCAGCAGGGACACCTCTGGGGCCAACGTCCTGACTTTC.

The rearrangement links TRBV2 to TRBJ2-7; 10 bases fit TRBD1. From germline, CDR1 is SNHLY and CDR2 FYNNEI. Trimming at V came to 8 bases and at J to 5 bases, leaving 9 bases not matched to a gene. The CDR3 runs to 14 residues. The CDR3 region is CASARDRGSHEQYV. DNA of the CDR3: TGTGCCAGCGCCCGGGACAGGGGTTCCCACGAGCAGTACGTC.

This sequence joins TRBV11-2 and TRBJ1-5, with D possibly TRBD1 on 5 matching bases. Germline values: CDR1 SGHAT, CDR2 FQNNGV. CDR3 length: 15 amino acids. V gave up 1 base and J gave up 4 bases, with 11 bases separating them. CDR3 nucleotide sequence: TGTGCCAGCAGCTTAGTAGGAGGGGTAAATCAGCCCCAGCATTTT. Its translation: CASSLVGGVNQPQHF.

The gene calls are TRBV4-1 and TRBJ1-6; 12 bases are shared with TRBD1. Germline loops: CDR1 MGHRA, CDR2 YSYEKL. CDR3 length equals 16 residues. V lost 5 bases to trimming and J lost 7 bases; unmatched junction nucleotides: 6. In DNA, the CDR3 is TGCGCCAGCAGCAACCGGGACAGGGGGCGGAATTCACCCCTCCACTTT. Residues: CASSNRDRGRNSPLHF.